The next 28 T cell receptor beta chains were all read from a single sample in a study of blood T cells in healthy people across ages. A sample-barcoded 5' primer and a J-beta primer mix were used in a second PCR of roughly 7 to 12 cycles. Each CDR3 protein is one row after TCRdb ran MiXCR on the 5' RACE reads. The repertoire holds about 1.7 million distinct CDR3 sequences, with roughly 27% as singletons. The specimen was blood. The receptors here all came from a woman in her twenties or thirties in good health.

This clonotype has just a few counts. This chain links TRBV7-9 with TRBJ1-2, with D tentatively TRBD1 (5 bases). The CDR3 has 15 amino acids. V lost 5 bases and J 6 bases, leaving 19 bases between the germline ends. Per the germline V gene, CDR1 is SEHNR and CDR2 is FQNEAQ (reference sequence). In DNA, the CDR3 is TGTGCCAGCAGCCACACAGAGGAGGGGAGGGATGGCTACACCTTC. Translation: CASSHTEEGRDGYTF.

Of note for this clonotype: One base away lies a much larger clone, so this may be a sequencing read error. The chain combines TRBV10-3 with TRBJ2-7; 10 nucleotides agree with TRBD1. The length of the CDR3 is 15 residues. Looked up from germline, CDR1 is ENHRY and CDR2 is SYGVKD. The V and J ends lost 3 bases and 7 bases, in that order; junction bases with no gene match: 9. CDR3 sequence (DNA): TGTGCCATCAGTGACGGGGGGACAGGGGACTATGAGCAGTACTTC. Translation: CAISDGGTGDYEQYF.

The V gene is TRBV24-1, the J gene TRBJ2-5; D remains unclear. Trimming removed 4 bases at V and 6 bases at J, with 11 bases between. The V gene's germline CDR1 is KGHDR and CDR2 SFDVKD. CDR3 length equals 13 residues. The CDR3 loop reads CATSEPSVQTQYF. CDR3 bases: TGTGCCACCAGTGAACCCTCAGTACAGACCCAGTACTTC.

The chain joins TRBV28 to TRBJ2-7; unclear D gene. V lost 4 bases and J lost 0, with 4 bases in between. This CDR3 is 12 amino acids long. Germline V gene data show CDR1 as MDHEN and CDR2 as SYDVKM. CDR3 nucleotides: TGTGCCAGCAGTTGGGACTCCTACGAGCAGTACGTC. Residues: CASSWDSYEQYV.

In this sample, this clonotype turned up a few times. V gene TRBV2 combines with J gene TRBJ2-5; D is unclear. Trimming took 6 bases from V and 5 from J, leaving 16 bases between them. This CDR3 region has 14 residues. Looked up from germline, CDR1 is SNHLY and CDR2 is FYNNEI. The CDR3 sequence: CASRARLAGETQYF. For the CDR3, the DNA is TGTGCCAGCAGGGCCCGTTTGGCTGGGGAGACCCAGTACTTC.

This chain joins TRBV12-3 or TRBV12-4 and TRBJ2-5, with D perhaps TRBD1 (7 bases). The CDR3 runs to 15 residues. V was cut by 5 bases and J by 7 bases, with 20 bases left in between. The CDR3 region has the DNA TGTGCCAGCAGTACTCAGGGGGAGGCGGTGGTGACCCAGTACTTC. Translated: CASSTQGEAVVTQYF.

The chain recombines TRBV14 with TRBJ2-7, with 10 positions matching TRBD1. Germline assignment: CDR1 SGHDN and CDR2 FVKESK. There are 15 residues in the CDR3. After removal of 3 bases from V and 4 bases from J, the junction contained 6 bases not matched to a gene. CDR3 sequence (DNA): TGTGCCAGCAGCCACCGGACAGGGGGTAATTACGAGCAGTACTTC. It codes for CASSHRTGGNYEQYF.

The chain links TRBV3-1 to TRBJ2-3; no reliable D call. The closer fit of TRBJ1-5 to the DNA end suggests the J call may be wrong. The CDR3 spans 16 residues. Germline V gives CDR1 LGHDT, CDR2 YNNKEL (reference sequence). The CDR3 nucleotides read TGTGCCAGCAGCCAAGCGTTCGGCGGAGACACAGATACGCAGCATTTT. Amino acid sequence: CASSQAFGGDTDTQHF.

Note on this clonotype: With a much larger clone just one base away, this may be a read error. The chain has TRBV20-1 and TRBJ2-5; TRBD2 matches 7 bases. The closer fit of TRBJ2-7 to the DNA end suggests the J call may be wrong. In germline, CDR1 is DFQATT, CDR2 SNEGSKA (reference sequence). This CDR3 has 15 residues. For the CDR3, the DNA is TGCAGTGCTAGAGATGGGAGGGGTTCTTGGGGCGAGCAGTACTTC. This codes for CSARDGRGSWGEQYF.

This clonotype came up many times. V and J are TRBV6-5 and TRBJ2-7; D is undetermined. The CDR3 is 13 residues long. Germline V gene data show CDR1 as MNHEY and CDR2 as SVGAGI. With 4 bases removed from V and 7 bases from J, the gap between germline ends came to 14 bases. CDR3 sequence reads: CASSSSPVTEQYF. The CDR3 DNA follows: TGTGCCAGCAGTTCAAGTCCCGTAACGGAGCAGTACTTC.

As for this clonotype: With a much larger clone just one base away, this may be a read error. The V gene is TRBV7-2, the J gene TRBJ2-5; the D gene could be TRBD1 or TRBD2 (5 bases each). Germline CDR1 reads SGHTA; CDR2 reads FQGNSA. The V end was cut by 2 bases, the J end by 5 bases, with 21 bases between. The CDR3 loop spans 17 amino acids. The CDR3: CASSLYDRGGTSETQYF. The CDR3, as DNA: TGTGCCAGCAGCTTATACGACAGAGGAGGCACTAGTGAGACCCAGTACTTC.

This clonotype was seen many times. The chain has TRBV12-3 or TRBV12-4 and TRBJ1-2, with 7 bases identical to TRBD1. J was trimmed by 7 bases and V by 9 bases; bases with no gene match: 11. The CDR3 is 13 residues long. CDR3 bases: TGTGCCAGTGGACAGGTTGATGCGGGTGGCTACACCTTC. Protein: CASGQVDAGGYTF.

The rearrangement uses TRBV7-6 and TRBJ2-3; TRBD2 matches 7 bases. The trim removed 1 base at V and 2 bases at J, leaving 6 bases unmatched. The CDR3 is 16 residues long. The V gene's germline CDR1 is SGHVS and CDR2 FNYEAQ. In DNA form, the CDR3 reads TGTGCCAGCAGCTTAGGGGAGGGAGGGCCCACAGATACGCAGTATTTT. It translates to CASSLGEGGPTDTQYF.

This clonotype was seen many times. This chain uses TRBV9 with TRBJ2-7; 9 bases line up with TRBD1. This CDR3 spans 14 amino acids. Germline V gene sequence: CDR1 SGDLS, CDR2 YYNGEE. The V gene end was trimmed by 3 bases and the J gene end by 4 bases; junction bases not matched to a gene: 5. The CDR3 DNA reads as TGTGCCAGCAGCGACGGGACAGGGTGGTACGAGCAGTACTTC. Translated: CASSDGTGWYEQYF.

This clonotype was seen at least ten times. In DNA, the CDR3 is TGCAGTGCTAGGAAGGGGACAGTTTACCCCTACGAGCAGTACTTC. This encodes CSARKGTVYPYEQYF. This chain connects TRBV20-1 to TRBJ2-7; 7 nucleotides align to TRBD1. The CDR3 runs 15 residues. J gave up 2 bases and V 3 bases, and 10 bases lay outside the gene matches. Germline assignment: CDR1 DFQATT and CDR2 SNEGSKA (reference sequence).

CDR3 sequence (DNA): TGCGCCAGCAGCCTCCCCGGGGGGAAGCAGCCCCAGCATTTT. The encoded protein is CASSLPGGKQPQHF. The chain recombines TRBV4-1 with TRBJ1-5, with a tentative D call TRBD1 (5 bases). This CDR3 is built from 14 residues. From germline, CDR1 is MGHRA and CDR2 YSYEKL. V dropped 4 bases and J dropped 7 bases, with 14 bases sitting between them.

This clonotype was counted many times. This chain joins TRBV12-3 or TRBV12-4 and TRBJ2-7; D not certain. This CDR3 contains 13 residues. V lost 5 bases and J lost 6, with 14 bases in between. The CDR3, as DNA: TGTGCCAGCAGTCTCGCACATAGTGCCGAGCAGTACTTC. Its protein is CASSLAHSAEQYF.

This clonotype showed up many times. The chain combines TRBV15 with TRBJ2-1, with 7 positions matching TRBD1. The J segment lost 9 bases and the V segment lost 3 bases, leaving 11 bases of the junction unmatched. Germline CDR1 is LNHNV and CDR2 is YYDKDF (reference sequence). CDR3 length: 15 amino acids. The CDR3 coding sequence is TGTGCCACCAGCAGTCTCAGGGGCCCAGGGGGTGAGCAGTTCTTC. Protein sequence: CATSSLRGPGGEQFF.

The chain combines TRBV2 with TRBJ2-7; TRBD1 matches 7 bases. The trim removed 8 bases at V and 0 bases at J, leaving 7 bases unmatched. Germline values: CDR1 SNHLY, CDR2 FYNNEI. This CDR3 region has 14 residues. DNA of the CDR3: TGTGCCAGCGGCCGGGACAGCGCCTCCTACGAGCAGTACTTC. It specifies CASGRDSASYEQYF. The full variable domain, rest sourced from reference TRBV2 and TRBJ2-7, is EPEVTQTPSHQVTQMGQEVILRCVPISNHLYFYWYRQILGQKVEFLVSFYNNEISEKSEIFDDQFSVERPDGSNFTLKIRSTKLEDSAMYFCASGRDSASYEQYFGPGTRLTVT.

This clonotype was seen a handful of times. The J gene is TRBJ2-5, the V gene TRBV9; possible D gene TRBD1, 6 bases. This CDR3 region has 14 residues. V was trimmed by 1 base and J by 4 bases, leaving 11 bases between them. CDR1 is SGDLS and CDR2 is YYNGEE in the germline V gene. CDR3 sequence: CASSVTGTRETQYF. CDR3 bases: TGTGCCAGCAGCGTAACCGGGACACGAGAGACCCAGTACTTC. The whole variable domain, remainder taken from reference TRBV9 and TRBJ2-5, is DSGVTQTPKHLITATGQRVTLRCSPRSGDLSVYWYQQSLDQGLQFLIQYYNGEERAKGNILERFSAQQFPDLHSELNLSSLELGDSALYFCASSVTGTRETQYFGPGTRLLVL.

This clonotype turned up a few times. The V call is TRBV6-2 or TRBV6-3, the J call TRBJ1-5; no clear D. The ends were cut back, 6 bases at V and 4 bases at J, with 16 bases in the middle. CDR1 and CDR2 from the germline V gene are MNHEY and SVGEGT. The CDR3 is 15 amino acids. The CDR3 region is CASSPHVGRNQPQHF. The DNA of the CDR3 is TGTGCCAGCAGCCCCCACGTTGGGAGAAATCAGCCCCAGCATTTT.

This clonotype was recorded a few times. This chain links TRBV3-1 with TRBJ1-6; D remains unclear. Trimming removed 0 bases at V and 7 bases at J, with 7 bases between. The germline V gene encodes CDR1 LGHDT and CDR2 YNNKEL (reference sequence). The CDR3 runs to 14 residues. The CDR3 DNA sequence: TGTGCCAGCAGCCAAGAAGGCAAGAATTCACCCCTCCACTTT. Its protein is CASSQEGKNSPLHF.

This clonotype came up many times. The chain recombines TRBV29-1 with TRBJ2-5; TRBD2 aligns across 11 bases. Looked up from germline, CDR1 is SQVTM and CDR2 is ANQGSEA. The CDR3 runs 12 residues. Losses at the gene ends were 6 bases for V and 3 bases for J; bases not matched to a gene: 0. Written as DNA, the CDR3 is TGCAGCGTGGGACTAGCGGAAGAGACCCAGTACTTC. This codes for CSVGLAEETQYF. The entire variable domain, with the rest obtained from reference TRBV29-1 and TRBJ2-5, is as follows: SAVISQKPSRDICQRGTSLTIQCQVDSQVTMMFWYRQQPGQSLTLIATANQGSEATYESGFVIDKFPISRPNLTFSTLTVSNMSPEDSSIYLCSVGLAEETQYFGPGTRLLVL.

Details on this clonotype: A read error is possible here, since a much larger clone lies one base away. The chain is built from TRBV20-1 and TRBJ2-7; TRBD2 matches 7 bases. The CDR3 has 12 amino acids. The germline V gene encodes CDR1 DFQATT and CDR2 SNEGSKA (reference sequence). For the CDR3, the DNA is TGCGGTGCCCACCCGGGAGGCTACGAGCAGTACTTC. This translates into CGAHPGGYEQYF.

The V gene is TRBV2, the J gene TRBJ1-3, with D perhaps matching TRBD1 (6 bases). The CDR3 has 14 amino acids. Germline lookup yields CDR1 SNHLY and CDR2 FYNNEI. V lost 6 bases and J lost 2, with 11 bases in between. CDR3 nucleotides: TGTGCCAGCAGCGCCGGGACAACTGGAAACACCATATATTTT. It specifies CASSAGTTGNTIYF.

V and J are TRBV4-1 and TRBJ2-5; 12 bases line up with TRBD2. The CDR3 consists of 17 residues. In germline, CDR1 is MGHRA, CDR2 YSYEKL. Trimming cost V 2 bases and J 5 bases; bases outside gene matches: 9. CDR3 nucleotides: TGCGCCAGCAGCCAAACAGGGCTAGCGGGGGGGCGGGAGACCCAGTACTTC. Amino acids: CASSQTGLAGGRETQYF.

This clonotype has ten or more counts. The chain couples TRBV20-1 to TRBJ2-7; 14 bases align to TRBD2. V shed 5 bases and J 3 bases; nucleotides not matched to a gene: 12. Germline CDR1 is DFQATT and CDR2 is SNEGSKA (reference sequence). This CDR3 region has 17 residues. CDR3 nucleotides: TGCAGTGCTGTATCTGAAAGGGGACTAGCGGGAGTCTACGAGCAGTACTTC. Translation: CSAVSERGLAGVYEQYF.

This clonotype was counted between two and nine times. The chain joins TRBV2 to TRBJ1-2, with TRBD1 as a possible D gene (5 bases). The CDR3 covers 14 residues. Germline values: CDR1 SNHLY, CDR2 FYNNEI. The V gene lost 3 bases and the J gene lost 4 bases, with 12 bases spanning the gap. For the CDR3, the DNA is TGTGCCAGCAGTGACAGGGTTGAGGCCTATGGCTACACCTTC. Amino acids: CASSDRVEAYGYTF.